Shown below are 29 T cell receptor beta chains from a single sample sequenced in a study of control samples from healthy donors and cancer patients. Some clones are missing from TCRdb's copy, which holds only in-frame ones; the method was immunoSEQ multiplex PCR. The sample has roughly 81,000 clones; 84% are singletons. Sequenced: PBMCs. These receptors came from a man in his 60s with head and neck cancer.

This clone was counted once. This chain uses TRBV4-2 with TRBJ2-3; 11 nucleotides match TRBD2. The CDR3 loop spans 15 amino acids. From germline, CDR1 is LGHNA and CDR2 YNFKEQ. V was clipped by 5 bases and J by 1 base; unmatched bases: 2. The CDR3 DNA is TGTGCCAGCAGCGAGACTAGCGGGGGCACAGATACGCAGTATTTT. This translates into CASSETSGGTDTQYF.

The chain combines TRBV12-3 or TRBV12-4 with TRBJ2-3; D is undetermined. Between the trimmed V and J ends, which lost 4 bases and 5 bases, there was a span of 10 bases. This CDR3 has 13 amino acids. DNA of the CDR3: TGTGCCAGCAGTTCGGCGCGAAGAGATACGCAGTATTTT. This translates into CASSSARRDTQYF.

The rearrangement uses TRBV30 and TRBJ2-1, with 7 bases aligning to TRBD2. In germline, CDR1 is GTSNPN, CDR2 SVGIG (reference sequence). The CDR3 spans 14 residues. V dropped 3 bases and J dropped 1; count of bases not matched to a gene: 3. The CDR3 reads CAWRGGWSYNEQFF. CDR3 sequence (DNA): TGTGCCTGGAGGGGGGGGTGGTCCTACAATGAGCAGTTCTTC.

About this clone: Germline is not matched at one junction end, which may reflect a read error. V usage is TRBV19 and J usage is TRBJ2-1, with 10 bases matching TRBD2. Germline V gene lookup returns CDR1 LNHDA and CDR2 SQIVND (reference sequence). CDR3 length equals 17 residues. As DNA, the CDR3 is TGTGCCAGTAGTATCCCCCAAACTAGCGGGATCTACGATGAGCAGTTCTTC. Its protein product is CASSIPQTSGIYDEQFF. Full variable domain (missing parts from reference TRBV19 and TRBJ2-1): DGGITQSPKYLFRKEGQNVTLSCEQNLNHDAMYWYRQDPGQGLRLIYYSQIVNDFQKGDIAEGYSVSREKKESFPLTVTSAQKNPTAFYLCASSIPQTSGIYDEQFFGPGTRLTVL.

The chain combines TRBV5-1 with TRBJ2-2, with 8 bases aligning to TRBD2. After removal of 2 bases from V and 7 bases from J, the junction contained 7 bases not matched to a gene. The CDR3 is 15 residues long. The V gene's germline CDR1 is SGHRS and CDR2 YFSETQ. The CDR3 protein is CASSFAAGAIGELFF. The CDR3 DNA is TGCGCCAGCAGCTTCGCAGCGGGAGCGATCGGGGAGCTGTTTTTT.

This rearrangement joins TRBV10-3 to TRBJ2-3, with 7 nucleotides matching TRBD2. Germline values: CDR1 ENHRY, CDR2 SYGVKD. This CDR3 is built from 14 residues. Losses at the gene ends were 11 bases for V and 4 bases for J; bases not matched to a gene: 12. The CDR3 reads CASRLRELSDTQYF. The DNA of the CDR3 is TGTGCCTCCAGGTTGCGGGAGTTATCAGATACGCAGTATTTT.

The gene calls are TRBV27 and TRBJ1-2; unclear D gene. This CDR3 has 13 residues. Germline-derived CDR1 and CDR2 are MNHEY and SMNVEV (reference sequence). V lost 7 bases to trimming and J lost 5 bases, with 14 bases between them. CDR3 in DNA: TGTGCCAGCACCTCCCCTGGGATTTATGGCTACACCTTC. Protein product: CASTSPGIYGYTF.

V gene TRBV18 combines with J gene TRBJ2-1; 13 bases map to TRBD2. The germline CDR1 and CDR2 sequences are KGHSH and LQKENI. The CDR3 length is 16 residues. V shed 8 bases and J 5 bases; nucleotides not matched to a gene: 9. CDR3 DNA: TGTGCCAGCACCCCTACTGGACTAGCGGGAGACAATGAGCAGTTCTTC. Its protein is CASTPTGLAGDNEQFF.

Regarding this clone: Other DNA sequences in the same sample also yield this CDR3. V gene TRBV18 combines with J gene TRBJ2-3; no clear D. The V gene lost 3 bases and the J gene lost 0 bases, with 4 bases spanning the gap. The CDR3 totals 13 residues. Germline lookup yields CDR1 KGHSH and CDR2 LQKENI. CDR3 sequence reads: CASSPPSTDTQYF. CDR3 DNA sequence: TGTGCCAGCTCACCGCCAAGCACAGATACGCAGTATTTT. The whole variable domain, filled in from reference TRBV18 and TRBJ2-3, reads NAGVMQNPRHLVRRRGQEARLRCSPMKGHSHVYWYRQLPEEGLKFMVYLQKENIIDESGMPKERFSAEFPKEGPSILRIQQVVRGDSAAYFCASSPPSTDTQYFGPGTRLTVL.

The chain couples TRBV5-1 to TRBJ2-7; D not certain. V was shortened by 4 bases and J by 2 bases, with 13 bases between the two germline ends. CDR1 is SGHRS, CDR2 YFSETQ, per germline. The CDR3 contains 14 residues. The CDR3 loop is CASSPRAQAYEQYF. CDR3 DNA: TGCGCCAGCAGCCCGCGAGCACAAGCCTACGAGCAGTACTTC.

J is TRBJ2-5 and V is TRBV6-5, with D perhaps matching TRBD2 (5 bases). Trimming took 8 bases from V and 3 from J, leaving 13 bases between them. The CDR3 contains 13 residues. Germline assignment: CDR1 MNHEY and CDR2 SVGAGI. CDR3 sequence reads: CASRSGLKETQYF. CDR3 sequence (DNA): TGTGCCAGCCGGAGCGGTCTGAAAGAGACCCAGTACTTC.

V is TRBV4-1 and J is TRBJ2-3, with D perhaps matching TRBD2 (6 bases). This CDR3 region has 16 residues. Trimming took 4 bases from V and 2 from J, leaving 16 bases between them. Germline-derived CDR1 and CDR2 are MGHRA and YSYEKL. CDR3 nucleotides: TGCGCCAGCAGCCTACCGGGACTTTCTAACACAGATACGCAGTATTTT. Translation: CASSLPGLSNTDTQYF.

The chain uses TRBV6-5 and TRBJ1-2, with unresolved D. The V end was cut by 0 bases, the J end by 1 base, with 12 bases between. The length of the CDR3 is 16 residues. CDR1 and CDR2 (germline): MNHEY, SVGAGI. DNA for the CDR3: TGTGCCAGCAGTTACTCGTTCCAACCTATTAACTATGGCTACACCTTC. This encodes CASSYSFQPINYGYTF.

The CDR3 sequence: CASSPARGRGETQYF. Written as DNA, the CDR3 is TGTGCCAGCAGCCCCGCCAGGGGACGGGGAGAGACCCAGTACTTC. The chain joins TRBV3-1 (or the pseudogene TRBV3-2) to TRBJ2-5, with D possibly TRBD1 on 6 matching bases. Germline V gene sequence: CDR1 LGHDT, CDR2 YNNKEL (reference sequence). Deletions cut 4 bases from V and 4 bases from J, with 16 bases between. The CDR3 runs 15 residues.

The V gene is TRBV28, the J gene TRBJ1-1, with 9 bases identical to TRBD1. V trimming: 6 bases; J trimming: 5 bases; junction bases outside the gene matches: 7. CDR3 length: 14 residues. In germline, CDR1 is MDHEN, CDR2 SYDVKM. CDR3 coding DNA: TGTGCCAGCAGGGACAGGGGTGGGGTGACTGAAGCTTTCTTT. Its protein product is CASRDRGGVTEAFF.

This clone came up once. This rearrangement joins TRBV6-5 to TRBJ1-6; maybe TRBD1 (5 bases). Deletions cut 2 bases from V and 10 bases from J, with 15 bases between. This CDR3 spans 15 amino acids. The V gene's germline CDR1 is MNHEY and CDR2 SVGAGI. The CDR3: CASSYMGGVGSPLHF. The CDR3 bases are TGTGCCAGCAGTTACATGGGGGGAGTGGGATCACCCCTCCACTTT.

V usage is TRBV5-1 and J usage is TRBJ2-5; 9 nucleotides agree with TRBD1. CDR3 size: 14 residues. Germline trimming cut 2 bases from V and 5 bases from J; bases unmatched to any gene: 4. Germline V gene data show CDR1 as SGHRS and CDR2 as YFSETQ. The DNA for the CDR3 is TGCGCCAGCAGCTTACAGGGGGCGGGGGAGACCCAGTACTTC. It encodes CASSLQGAGETQYF.

This CDR3 reads CATRDLGSKNIQYF. CDR3 in DNA: TGTGCCACCAGGGACCTAGGTTCCAAAAACATTCAGTACTTC. The chain employs TRBV27 and TRBJ2-4, with D perhaps matching TRBD1 or TRBD2 (5 bases each). The germline V gene encodes CDR1 MNHEY and CDR2 SMNVEV (reference sequence). V lost 10 bases, J lost 2 bases, and 15 bases lay in between. The CDR3 extends over 14 amino acids.

This rearrangement joins TRBV9 to TRBJ2-1, with 8 bases fitting TRBD2. After removal of 0 bases from V and 6 bases from J, the junction contained 14 bases not matched to a gene. The germline CDR1 and CDR2 sequences are SGDLS and YYNGEE. This CDR3 comprises 18 residues. This CDR3 reads CASSVALLAGTGGNEQFF. The CDR3 DNA reads as TGTGCCAGCAGCGTAGCCCTCCTAGCGGGCACGGGGGGCAATGAGCAGTTCTTC.

The J gene is TRBJ1-1, the V gene TRBV27, with D possibly matching TRBD1 (5 bases). The CDR3 is 14 residues long. Trimming removed 3 bases at V and 6 bases at J, with 14 bases between. Germline assignment: CDR1 MNHEY and CDR2 SMNVEV (reference sequence). The CDR3 DNA sequence: TGTGCCAGCAGTTTGAGTCCCCAGGGCGCTGAAGCTTTCTTT. It is translated as CASSLSPQGAEAFF.

The chain combines TRBV5-8 with TRBJ1-5; a possible D gene is TRBD1 (5 bases). The germline V gene has CDR1 SGHTS and CDR2 YDEGEE. Trimming cost V 4 bases and J 0 bases, with 11 bases left between them. The CDR3 runs 15 residues. The CDR3 loop is CASSQPGLSNQPQHF. CDR3 nucleotides: TGTGCCAGCAGCCAACCGGGACTTAGCAATCAGCCCCAGCATTTT.

The gene calls are TRBV10-1 and TRBJ2-4; the match to TRBD2 covers 12 bases. This CDR3 is 18 amino acids long. Germline V CDR1 and CDR2: WNHNN, SYGVQD (reference sequence). V dropped 0 bases and J dropped 0; count of bases not matched to a gene: 3. CDR3 sequence: CASSESGLAGRAKNIQYF. The CDR3 DNA is TGCGCCAGCAGTGAGTCGGGACTAGCGGGTCGAGCCAAAAACATTCAGTACTTC.

Here the CDR3 DNA reads TGTGCCAGCAGCTTTGAAACAGCTACTGAAGCTTTCTTT. As protein: CASSFETATEAFF. The chain recombines TRBV7-9 with TRBJ1-1; D is ambiguous. This CDR3 is 13 amino acids long. The V and J ends lost 3 bases and 5 bases respectively, with 10 bases between them. Germline V gene lookup returns CDR1 SEHNR and CDR2 FQNEAQ (reference sequence).

The rearrangement joins TRBV28 to TRBJ2-3; 11 bases align to TRBD2. Germline V lookup: CDR1 MDHEN, CDR2 SYDVKM. The CDR3 is 15 amino acids. The V and J ends lost 3 bases and 6 bases, in that order; junction bases with no gene match: 5. The CDR3 region is CASSFFSGRVDTQYF. The DNA of the CDR3 is TGTGCCAGCAGTTTCTTTAGCGGGAGGGTCGATACGCAGTATTTT.

This clone was seen a handful of times. The chain links TRBV9 to TRBJ2-7, with D unclear. This CDR3 has 14 amino acids. The V gene's germline CDR1 is SGDLS and CDR2 YYNGEE. Between the trimmed V and J ends, which lost 0 bases and 9 bases, there was a span of 16 bases. CDR3 amino acids: CASSVDSSGKAQYF. The CDR3 bases are TGTGCCAGCAGCGTAGACAGTTCCGGTAAAGCGCAGTACTTC.

The chain is built from TRBV3-1 (or the pseudogene TRBV3-2) and TRBJ2-2; no firm D call. CDR3 length: 17 residues. Germline lookup yields CDR1 LGHDT and CDR2 YNNKEL (reference sequence). Trimming removed 4 bases at V and 6 bases at J, with 21 bases between. The CDR3 DNA follows: TGTGCCAGCAGCCGGAGAGTAGGAACTGGTTTAGCCGGGGAGCTGTTTTTT. This gives the protein CASSRRVGTGLAGELFF.

The chain links TRBV7-9 to TRBJ2-7; 9 nucleotides align to TRBD1. Unmatched junction bases numbered 7, after V lost 6 bases and J lost 4 bases. The CDR3 is 14 residues long. The V gene's germline CDR1 is SEHNR and CDR2 FQNEAQ (reference sequence). CDR3 nucleotide sequence: TGTGCCAGCAGGGGACAGGGAATGAAGTACGAGCAGTACTTC. Translation gives CASRGQGMKYEQYF.

This clone came up a few times. The V call is TRBV6-2 or TRBV6-3, the J call TRBJ2-7; TRBD2 matches at 8 bases. Per germline, CDR1 MNHEY and CDR2 SVGEGT. V lost 0 bases and J lost 0; bases outside the gene matches: 7. The CDR3 totals 17 residues. The chain's CDR3 is CASSYSSSGATSYEQYF. The CDR3 bases are TGTGCCAGCAGTTACTCGAGTAGCGGGGCTACCTCCTACGAGCAGTACTTC.

The gene calls are TRBV11-2 and TRBJ2-5; 13 bases are shared with TRBD2. The CDR3 has 16 amino acids. V dropped 5 bases and J dropped 2; count of bases not matched to a gene: 5. Looked up from germline, CDR1 is SGHAT and CDR2 is FQNNGV. Here the CDR3 reads CASSARLAGGQETQYF. Here the CDR3 DNA reads TGTGCCAGCAGCGCCCGACTAGCGGGGGGACAAGAGACCCAGTACTTC. The entire variable domain, with the rest obtained from reference TRBV11-2 and TRBJ2-5, is as follows: EAGVAQSPRYKIIEKRQSVAFWCNPISGHATLYWYQQILGQGPKLLIQFQNNGVVDDSQLPKDRFSAERLKGVDSTLKIQPAKLEDSAVYLCASSARLAGGQETQYFGPGTRLLVL.